This T cell receptor beta chain was obtained from a study of blood T cell repertoires in COVID-19. Looking at the study overall: COVID-19 samples from acute and convalescent phases originated in the United States, Italy and Spain. The analysed material was cDNA or gDNA that came from T cells, B-cell-depleted T cells, or PBMCs.

Germline values: CDR1 GTSNPN, CDR2 SVGIG (reference sequence). V lost 8 bases and J lost 4, with 21 bases in between. CDR3 length: 15 amino acids. Per the original data handling: Estimates of nucleated cell counts were drawn from the amplification of reference gene primers. Clones were read by immunoSEQ multiplex PCR, and TCRdb kept only the in-frame ones, dropping some. The DNA was the basis for D and trimming; V, J and clone size are from that table. Of about 21,000 clones detected, about 85% appear once; the ten largest clones hold around 32%. What was sequenced was peripheral blood. The V call is TRBV30, the J call TRBJ2-1; D is perhaps TRBD2 (6 bases). The TCR originated in a human donor with active COVID-19. The donor label of this sample is uncertain. The DNA of the CDR3 is TGTGCCAGCCGGGGCGGGGCCCTCCGGTACAATGAGCAGTTCTTC. It is translated as CASRGGALRYNEQFF.